The clone carrying this TCR beta chain was seen only a few times. What it binds is not known. This sample is part of a study of T cell repertoires in cytomegalovirus infection. Study context: Based on public TCR beta signatures, there were indications of CMV infection and of a matching HLA type.

MiXCR, applied by TCRdb to the reads, yields one record per CDR3 protein. The table includes a few hundred thousand distinct CDR3 sequences, approximately 32% detected once. Overall study findings and caveats: In two of eight donors, the top clonotype was HLA-C-restricted CMV-specific.

This CDR3 is built from 14 residues. V was cut by 3 bases and J by 0 bases, with 7 bases left in between. CDR1 is SEHNR, CDR2 FQNEAQ, per germline (reference sequence). The TCR sequence derives from a human donor in good health (CMV status not recorded). Some clones in this sample may be carry-over from other donors' samples. The source material was cultured PBMCs, sampled from culture after CMV antigen stimulation. The rearrangement links TRBV7-9 to TRBJ2-3; unclear D gene. The CDR3 DNA sequence: TGTGCCAGCAGCTTCGGACCCAGCACAGATACGCAGTATTTT. This sequence encodes CASSFGPSTDTQYF.